This is a list of T cell receptor beta chains from one sample in a study of blood T cell repertoires in COVID-19. Generated by immunoSEQ multiplex PCR, the TCRdb table keeps only in-frame clones and is missing some. The sample yields roughly 330,000 clones, about 85% seen once. Sequencing input: PBMCs or T cells enriched from blood (not recorded which). The receptor source for this set is a woman in her 30s who had recovered from COVID-19. CDR3s include the opening cysteine and the closing phenylalanine or tryptophan.

TRBJ1-3,15,TRBV3-1/TRBV3-2,CASSDDREGGNTIYF
TRBJ2-4,15,TRBV7-5,CARMDRGPEKNIQYF
TRBJ2-7,13,TRBV7-3,CASSPQVSYEQYF
TRBJ1-1,14,TRBV30,CAWSVRGGDTEAFF
TRBJ2-7,12,TRBV27,CASSFSGYEQYF
TRBJ1-1,14,TRBV6-5,CASIGQAPNTEAFF
TRBJ1-2,12,TRBV28,CASSLGGTGYTF
TRBJ1-2,13,TRBV3-1/TRBV3-2,CASSRGQVYGYTF
TRBJ1-1,16,TRBV2,CASRGQGWAMNTEAFF
TRBJ1-5,14,TRBV7-6,CASSLDRDLGPQHF
TRBJ1-2,14,TRBV4-2,CASSPLDRESGYTF
TRBJ1-6,15,TRBV7-9,CASSSQGVYNSPLHF
TRBJ1-4,12,TRBV19,CASSIEREKLFF
TRBJ1-2,14,TRBV6-4,CASSESAQGYGYTF
TRBJ2-7,12,TRBV25-1,CASAAGVYEQYF
TRBJ1-2,15,TRBV19,CASSLGGPLSYGYTF
TRBJ2-1,15,TRBV5-1,CASSPGGTDNNEQFF
TRBJ1-5,13,TRBV7-2,CASSTAGGQPQHF
TRBJ2-3,14,TRBV6-5,CASSSPTSGGGQYF
TRBJ1-5,15,TRBV7-8,CASSLSQAPNQPQHF
TRBJ1-2,13,TRBV2,CASSERQGYGYTF
TRBJ2-2,18,TRBV7-9,CASSLAPIAGEGTGELFF
TRBJ1-5,14,TRBV6-2/TRBV6-3,CASSLGQSNQPQHF
TRBJ1-2,16,TRBV5-8,CASSSFRETANYGYTF
TRBJ2-7,13,TRBV19,CASSMGIDYEQYF
TRBJ1-5,13,TRBV7-3,CASSLGRDQPQHF